This T cell receptor beta chain is drawn from a study of blood T cell repertoires in COVID-19. In the study overall: Samples taken during acute and convalescent COVID-19 were collected in the United States, Italy and Spain. Nucleic acid was either cDNA or gDNA, and it came from T cells, B-cell-depleted T cells, or PBMCs.

TCRdb's table, derived via immunoSEQ multiplex PCR, lists solely in-frame clones and lacks some. The table lists some 67,000 clones, approximately 90% of them singletons, with under 6.5% in the top ten. Germline V lookup: CDR1 SGHRS, CDR2 YFSETQ. V was trimmed by 1 base and J by 4 bases, leaving 17 bases between them. The CDR3 is 16 residues long. Sequenced material: peripheral blood. This chain links TRBV5-1 with TRBJ1-1; perhaps TRBD1 as D (5 bases). The receptor comes from a young woman with acute or convalescent COVID-19. CDR3 DNA: TGCGCCAGCAGCTTGTGGGCAGGAATCCAGGGCACTGAAGCTTTCTTT. Translating it yields CASSLWAGIQGTEAFF.